The rows below give T cell receptor beta chains drawn from one sample of a study of blood T cell repertoires in COVID-19. Clones were sequenced by immunoSEQ multiplex PCR, and TCRdb holds only the in-frame ones, with some missing. The data show roughly 250,000 clones, roughly 87% seen once. Sequencing was done on a sample of peripheral blood. These receptors were collected from a man between 60 and 75 years old who had recovered from COVID-19. Both conserved end residues are trimmed from each CDR3. A D gene is named only where the DNA matches it firmly.

d_call	v_call	cdr3_aa
.	TRBV27	ASSLISAGFMQPQH
TRBD1	TRBV6-5	ASSYRAGGYGYT
.	TRBV2	ASSRRGRGLDTQY
.	TRBV7-2	ASSLERPGRSPLH
.	TRBV9	ASSVSSSWQNEQY
.	TRBV7-9	ASSLIPGSYEQY
TRBD2	TRBV24-1	ATSDPGLAGGNEQF
TRBD1	TRBV15	ATADRGHSYEQY
.	TRBV5-1	ASTSVQSLVAGETQY
.	TRBV5-3	ARSLARQRGNTIY
.	TRBV2	ASTVRGASSYNSPLH
TRBD1	TRBV7-9	ASSLGQGLDYGYT
.	TRBV3-1/TRBV3-2	ASSVPGSSYGYT
TRBD2	TRBV7-2	ASSHGLASTQETQY
.	TRBV9	ASSTSGNSNQPQH
.	TRBV9	ASYPWGGNSYGYT
TRBD1	TRBV6-5	ASSYSPDRGEHTQY
.	TRBV7-9	ASSPFTGYNQETQY
TRBD2	TRBV11-2	ASNVPGLAYNEQF
TRBD1	TRBV3-1/TRBV3-2	ASSRTGGGEKLF
.	TRBV14	ASSQGSTIY
.	TRBV3-1/TRBV3-2	ASSQFPGRSATPDTQY
TRBD1	TRBV28	ASNSPRDRVPSSYNEQF
.	TRBV28	ASSLVHSGEAF
TRBD2	TRBV5-4	ASSLLGGVYNEQF
TRBD2	TRBV6-6	ASTSGGNEQF
.	TRBV5-1	ASSWDSGSYNEQF
.	TRBV6-5	ASSYSARVAAF
.	TRBV5-1	ASSPGETQY
.	TRBV6-2/TRBV6-3	ASSSAQASSGANVLT
TRBD2	TRBV18	ASSDSGGTFYNEQF